The source of this T cell receptor beta chain is a study of CD8+ T cells in alopecia areata. Extraction of RNA preceded its reverse transcription into cDNA, which served as the sequencing template. Here immunoSEQ multiplex PCR was the method, and the copy in TCRdb shows in-frame clones only, minus some. In the table there are about 200,000 clones, 50% to 65% of which are singletons. T lymphocytes (CD4+ and CD8+) were sorted from PBMCs. This CDR3 comprises 12 residues. The ends were cut back, 3 bases at V and 7 bases at J, with 6 bases in the middle. The germline CDR1 and CDR2 sequences are KGHSH and LQKENI.

The clonotype comes from a human donor with alopecia areata. This chain links TRBV18 with TRBJ2-2; D is perhaps TRBD1 (6 bases). Source: CD4+ T cells sorted from blood, taken at week 0. CDR3: CASSPDSGELFF. CDR3 DNA: TGTGCCAGCTCACCGGACAGCGGGGAGCTGTTTTTT. Using reference TRBV18 and TRBJ2-2 for the parts outside the CDR3, the full variable domain is NAGVMQNPRHLVRRRGQEARLRCSPMKGHSHVYWYRQLPEEGLKFMVYLQKENIIDESGMPKERFSAEFPKEGPSILRIQQVVRGDSAAYFCASSPDSGELFFGEGSRLTVL.